This T cell receptor (beta chain) was sequenced in a study of shared clonotypes between healthy human individuals. Findings and caveats of the study: Larger estimated richness was generally seen in naive subsets than in memory subsets. The study found lower generation probabilities in non-shared clonotypes than in those shared by all four donors.

V shed 1 base and J 1 base; nucleotides not matched to a gene: 6. This CDR3 spans 16 amino acids. The germline gives CDR1 SGHRS, CDR2 YFSETQ. On this clone itself: Its target is unknown.

Every subset's genomic DNA went evenly onto several immunoSEQ plates. Data came from immunoSEQ multiplex PCR; TCRdb stores just in-frame clones and leaves some out. The sample has some 2 million clones; roughly 95% are singletons. The source is a man between 18 and 29 years old in good health. The sample consisted of naive CD4+ T cells sorted from blood. Subset of the sample: CD45RA+ positively selected. J is TRBJ2-3 and V is TRBV5-1; TRBD1 agrees at 7 bases. The CDR3 loop is CASSLRGDRGTDTQYF. The CDR3 nucleotides read TGCGCCAGCAGCTTGCGAGGGGACAGAGGCACAGATACGCAGTATTTT.